The entry that follows covers one T cell receptor beta chain sequence. This clonotype was found many times. Its antigen is still unknown. No much larger clonotype is one base removed from it; base qualities were not supplied. These data belong to a study of breast tumors, draining lymph nodes, adjacent tissues (dated by TCRdb to the mid-2010s). With respect to the entire study: In breast cancer patients, the study compared the TCR beta repertoires of tumor, adjacent nontumor tissue and axillary lymph nodes. The study was designed to assess the relationships and possible T-cell exchange between tumor, surrounding tissue and draining lymph node repertoires in human breast cancer.

TCRdb names Illumina HiSeq 2000 as the instrument used. TCR beta chain libraries were generated through multiplex PCR amplification. The amplified TCR beta chain products were analyzed by high-throughput sequencing. In TCRdb, the public reads were trimmed at Q25 with fastp and aligned with MiXCR, with productive beta chains retained. For every CDR3 protein sequence, its rows merge into one entry that carries the most common genes and DNA. The sample has approximately 120,000 distinct CDR3 sequences on record, 21% of them singletons. About 2.2% of the sample comes from the top ten. What the research found in general, with its limitations: Tumors showed preferential V and J gene usage, and their T-cell repertoire diversity fell below that of lymph nodes yet above that of nontumor tissue. The data were considered consistent with the idea that most tumor T cells come from the lymph node and then expand in tumor tissue. Rather than being directly demonstrated, the conclusion that tumor T cells originate in lymph nodes was presented as consistent with a hypothesis. In luminal-like breast cancer, tumor and nontumor tissue repertoires resembled each other significantly more than in basal-like breast cancer.

In the germline V gene (reference sequence), CDR1 corresponds to LGHDT and CDR2 to YNNKEL. The junction shows trimming of 1 base on V and 2 bases on J, and the gene matches do not reach 7 bases of it. Counted from cysteine to phenylalanine, this CDR3 has 16 amino acids. Of the read, only the CDR3 DNA is kept; its 48 bases are in frame from base 1. The lymph node samples were taken from the axillary draining lymph nodes of breast cancer patients. The source of this sequence is a female donor with breast cancer. Some clones in this sample may be carry-over from other donors' samples. The V and J segments used are TRBV3-1 and TRBJ2-7; the central 8 bases match TRBD2. Sample: axillary lymph node tissue. The CDR3 reads as follows: CASSQAGGAIAYEQYF. The nucleotide sequence is given as TGTGCCAGCAGCCAAGCCGGGGGGGCGATAGCCTACGAGCAGTACTTC.